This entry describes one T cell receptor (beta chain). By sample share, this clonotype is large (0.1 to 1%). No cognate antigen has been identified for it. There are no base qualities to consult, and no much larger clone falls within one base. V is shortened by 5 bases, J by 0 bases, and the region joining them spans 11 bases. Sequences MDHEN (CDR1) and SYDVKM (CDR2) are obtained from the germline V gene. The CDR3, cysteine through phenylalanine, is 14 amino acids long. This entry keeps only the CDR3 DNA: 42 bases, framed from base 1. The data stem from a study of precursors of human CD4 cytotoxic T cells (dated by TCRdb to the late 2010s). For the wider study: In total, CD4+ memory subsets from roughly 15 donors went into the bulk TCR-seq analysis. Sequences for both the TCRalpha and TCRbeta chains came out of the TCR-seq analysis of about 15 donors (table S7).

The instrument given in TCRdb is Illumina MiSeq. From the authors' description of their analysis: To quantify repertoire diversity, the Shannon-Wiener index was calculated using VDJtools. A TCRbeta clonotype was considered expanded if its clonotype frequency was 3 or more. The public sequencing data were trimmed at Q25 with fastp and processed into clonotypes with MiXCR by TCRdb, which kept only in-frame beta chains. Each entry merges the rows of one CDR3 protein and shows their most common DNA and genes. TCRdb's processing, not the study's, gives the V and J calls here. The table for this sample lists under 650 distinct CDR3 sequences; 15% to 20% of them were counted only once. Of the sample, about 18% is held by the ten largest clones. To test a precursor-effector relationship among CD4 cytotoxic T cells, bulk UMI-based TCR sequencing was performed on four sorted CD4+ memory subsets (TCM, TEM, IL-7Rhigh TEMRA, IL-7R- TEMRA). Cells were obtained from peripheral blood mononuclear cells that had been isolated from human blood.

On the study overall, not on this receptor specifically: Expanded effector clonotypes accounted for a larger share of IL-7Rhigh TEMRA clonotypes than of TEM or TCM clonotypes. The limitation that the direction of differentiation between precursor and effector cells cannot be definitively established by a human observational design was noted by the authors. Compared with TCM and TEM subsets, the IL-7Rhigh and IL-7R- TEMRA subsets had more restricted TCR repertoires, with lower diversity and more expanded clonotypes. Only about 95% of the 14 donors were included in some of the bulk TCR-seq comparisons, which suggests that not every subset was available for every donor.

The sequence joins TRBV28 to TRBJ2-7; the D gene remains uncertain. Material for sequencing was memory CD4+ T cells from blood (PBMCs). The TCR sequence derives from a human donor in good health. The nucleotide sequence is TGTGCCAGCAGTCTGACTGAGAGCTCCTACGAGCAGTACTTC. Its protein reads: CASSLTESSYEQYF.